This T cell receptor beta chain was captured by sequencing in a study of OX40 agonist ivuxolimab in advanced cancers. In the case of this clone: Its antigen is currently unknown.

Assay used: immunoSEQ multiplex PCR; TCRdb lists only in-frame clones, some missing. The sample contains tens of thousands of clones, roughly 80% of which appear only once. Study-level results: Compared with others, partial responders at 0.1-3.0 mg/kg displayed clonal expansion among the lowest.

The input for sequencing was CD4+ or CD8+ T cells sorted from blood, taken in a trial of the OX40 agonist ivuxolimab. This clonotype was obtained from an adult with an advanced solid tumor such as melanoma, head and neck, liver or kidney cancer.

CDR3 residues: CATGSYEQYF. CDR3 bases: TGTGCCACAGGGTCCTACGAGCAGTACTTC. The chain recombines TRBV6-6 with TRBJ2-7; tentative D call: TRBD1 (5 bases). V lost 10 bases and J 1 base, leaving 5 bases between the germline ends. CDR1 is MNHNY and CDR2 is SVGAGI in the germline V gene (reference sequence). The length of the CDR3 is 10 residues.